This entry lists 15 T cell receptor beta chains sequenced from one sample in a study of cytomegalovirus exposure and HLA in healthy donors. The PCR used 60 Vbeta and 13 Jbeta primers. The assay was immunoSEQ multiplex PCR, and TCRdb's table has in-frame clones only and misses some. The sample holds more than 70,000 clones, approximately 70% seen once. The material sequenced was PBMCs. Receptors were obtained from a woman aged 45-65 years in good health and CMV-seropositive.

The chain employs TRBV20-1 and TRBJ1-1; the D gene is possibly TRBD1 (5 bases). The germline CDR1 and CDR2 sequences are DFQATT and SNEGSKA (reference sequence). V was trimmed by 6 bases and J by 4 bases, leaving 9 bases between them. This CDR3 has 11 residues. The CDR3 region has the DNA TGCAGTGCGGAAAGGGGCACTGAAGCTTTCTTT. Its translation is CSAERGTEAFF.

The J gene is TRBJ2-5, the V gene TRBV18; a weak D match, TRBD1 (5 bases). Germline V gene sequence: CDR1 KGHSH, CDR2 LQKENI. The V gene lost 0 bases and the J gene lost 1 base, with 12 bases spanning the gap. The CDR3 is 16 residues long. The CDR3 sequence: CASSPPTALTQETQYF. The CDR3 DNA reads as TGTGCCAGCTCACCACCGACAGCTTTAACCCAAGAGACCCAGTACTTC.

The chain couples TRBV29-1 to TRBJ1-4; maybe TRBD1 (5 bases). Trimming stripped 6 bases from V and 7 bases from J, with 18 bases between. The CDR3 has 14 residues. Per germline, CDR1 SQVTM and CDR2 ANQGSEA. The CDR3 sequence: CSVAKEGRGEKLFF. The CDR3 coding sequence is TGCAGCGTCGCGAAGGAGGGGAGGGGTGAAAAACTGTTTTTT.

This clone was seen a handful of times. This chain links TRBV4-1 with TRBJ1-5; the D is unclear. CDR3 size: 16 residues. V lost 4 bases and J 0 bases, leaving 13 bases between the germline ends. Per germline, CDR1 MGHRA and CDR2 YSYEKL. This CDR3 is CASSLEAVYSNQPQHF. The CDR3 DNA follows: TGCGCCAGCAGCCTTGAAGCCGTTTATAGCAATCAGCCCCAGCATTTT.

The V call is TRBV4-3, the J call TRBJ2-2; no clear D gene. This CDR3 has 15 residues. Germline V gene sequence: CDR1 LGHNA, CDR2 YSLEER. V lost 0 bases, J lost 1 base, and 6 bases lay in between. The CDR3 DNA is TGCGCCAGCAGCCAAGATCCAGAGAACACCGGGGAGCTGTTTTTT. Its protein is CASSQDPENTGELFF.

The rearrangement links TRBV4-1 to TRBJ1-2, with TRBD1 matching over 7 bases. This CDR3 spans 15 amino acids. Germline V gene sequence: CDR1 MGHRA, CDR2 YSYEKL. J was trimmed by 4 bases and V by 0 bases; bases with no gene match: 5. CDR3 sequence (DNA): TGCGCCAGCAGCCAAGATCTACAGGGGCCCTATGGCTACACCTTC. Its protein product is CASSQDLQGPYGYTF.

V gene TRBV5-4 combines with J gene TRBJ2-3, with 8 positions matching TRBD1. The CDR3 sequence is 15 residues long. The trim removed 4 bases at V and 5 bases at J, leaving 9 bases unmatched. Germline loops: CDR1 SGHNT, CDR2 YYREEE (reference sequence). The DNA of the CDR3 is TGTGCCAGCAGCGTTCCAGGGGGCGCGGGAGATACGCAGTATTTT. Protein: CASSVPGGAGDTQYF.

The chain uses TRBV27 and TRBJ2-1; 9 nucleotides agree with TRBD2. Germline values: CDR1 MNHEY, CDR2 SMNVEV (reference sequence). V dropped 4 bases and J dropped 4; count of bases not matched to a gene: 8. The CDR3 has 16 amino acids. CDR3 region: CASSSDGLAQYNEQFF. The CDR3 nucleotides read TGTGCCAGCAGTTCTGATGGACTAGCGCAATACAATGAGCAGTTCTTC.

The V call is TRBV4-3, the J call TRBJ2-3; 9 bases fit TRBD2. Germline V gene lookup returns CDR1 LGHNA and CDR2 YSLEER. This CDR3 has 15 amino acids. V trimming: 4 bases; J trimming: 2 bases; junction bases outside the gene matches: 4. The CDR3 DNA reads as TGCGCCAGCAGCCGCAGACTAGCGGCCACAGATACGCAGTATTTT. This translates into CASSRRLAATDTQYF.

The chain recombines TRBV15 with TRBJ1-3, with 7 bases aligning to TRBD1. The V gene end was trimmed by 1 base and the J gene end by 0 bases; junction bases not matched to a gene: 9. The length of the CDR3 is 18 residues. CDR1 and CDR2 from the germline V gene are LNHNV and YYDKDF (reference sequence). CDR3 residues: CATSRVRTGAYSGNTIYF. CDR3 in DNA: TGTGCCACCAGCAGAGTAAGAACAGGGGCTTACTCTGGAAACACCATATATTTT.

The chain carries TRBV19 and TRBJ1-2; 9 bases fit TRBD1. The CDR3 is 16 amino acids. The junction had 13 bases not matched to a gene; V was cut back by 7 bases and J by 4 bases. Per the germline V gene, CDR1 is LNHDA and CDR2 is SQIVND (reference sequence). The CDR3 bases are TGTGCCAGTACCCGGACAGGGGCTCAATACCTCTATGGCTACACCTTC. Amino acid sequence: CASTRTGAQYLYGYTF.

The chain links TRBV11-3 to TRBJ2-1, with TRBD2 matching 9 bases. Trimming took 2 bases from V and 3 from J; bases not matched to a gene: 2. This CDR3 is built from 15 residues. Germline values: CDR1 SGHNT, CDR2 YENEEA. The CDR3 region is CASSLFSGGYNEQFF. DNA of the CDR3: TGTGCCAGCAGCTTATTTAGCGGGGGCTACAATGAGCAGTTCTTC.

The V and J genes are TRBV5-6 and TRBJ2-3; 11 bases fit TRBD2. The germline CDR1 and CDR2 sequences are SGHDT and YYEEEE. CDR3 length equals 16 residues. V lost 0 bases to trimming and J lost 5 bases; unmatched junction nucleotides: 5. The CDR3 reads CASSLGLAGKGDTQYF. Written as DNA, the CDR3 is TGTGCCAGCAGCTTGGGACTAGCGGGGAAGGGAGATACGCAGTATTTT.

This clone is a singleton in its sample. V gene TRBV29-1 combines with J gene TRBJ1-2; the D gene is possibly TRBD1 (6 bases). The V end lost 4 bases, the J end lost 3 bases, and 12 bases lay between the germline ends. The CDR3 length is 13 residues. Germline CDR1 is SQVTM and CDR2 is ANQGSEA. CDR3 residues: CSVAQGRDYGYTF. CDR3 coding DNA: TGCAGCGTTGCACAGGGTCGCGACTATGGCTACACCTTC.

V is TRBV7-2 and J is TRBJ2-7; TRBD2 might be the D (5 bases). The DNA end lines up better with TRBJ2-1; the J call may be wrong. Germline CDR1 SGHTA, CDR2 FQGNSA. The CDR3 runs 16 residues. The chain's CDR3 is CASSLVRGLLPNEQFF. CDR3 DNA: TGTGCCAGCAGCTTAGTTCGCGGGCTGTTACCCAATGAGCAGTTCTTC.